This T cell receptor beta chain stems from a study of T cell responses to AZD1222 COVID-19 vaccine. Whole-study findings and limits: Females outnumbered males among donors, who were mostly white British; clonal diversity was possibly underestimated. Repertoires were sampled only after the peak T cell response.

The CDR3 length is 16 residues. Notes on this clone: Its antigen is not identified.

TCRdb's table, derived via immunoSEQ multiplex PCR, lists solely in-frame clones and lacks some. The data show approximately 24,000 clones, 88% seen once. The clonotype originates from an adult who received the AZD1222 COVID-19 vaccine. The rearrangement uses TRBV1 and TRBJ2-2. TRBV1 is given as a pseudogene. Here the sequenced sample was peripheral blood, taken 28 days after the second AZD1222 dose. The CDR3 coding sequence is TGCACCAGCAGCCTCTCAGGACGAGGTAACACCGGGGAGCTGTTTTTT. It codes for CTSSLSGRGNTGELFF.